These T cell receptor beta chains were read from a single sample in a study of post-analysis software for immune sequencing data. TCRdb redid the calling of the PCR reads with MiXCR, one entry per CDR3 protein. The sample shows some 700,000 distinct CDR3 sequences, around 64% of them seen only once. The source material was blood. The source of these receptors is a girl aged 2 to 10 with multiple sclerosis. The CDR3 runs from the conserved cysteine through the conserved F or W. Fields, in order: V gene, J gene, D gene, clone size, CDR3 DNA, CDR3 protein. D genes are given only for firm matches. Only part of the rows carry a size: once, few, many, or a class if the clone is expanded.

V: TRBV7-9; J: TRBJ1-2; D: -; size: -; DNA: TGTGCCAGCAGCGAGGGGACTTTTGGTGGCTACACCTTC; CDR3: CASSEGTFGGYTF
V: TRBV7-2; J: TRBJ1-2; D: TRBD1; size: -; DNA: TGTGCCAGCAGCTTATCTCAGGACAGGGAGCTCCGGGGCTACACCTTC; CDR3: CASSLSQDRELRGYTF
V: TRBV5-1; J: TRBJ2-3; D: -; size: -; DNA: TGCGCCAGCAGCTTGGACCGGGTAAGGCAGTATTTT; CDR3: CASSLDRVRQYF
V: TRBV14; J: TRBJ1-1; D: -; size: once; DNA: TGTGCCAGCAGCCGTCTAGGAGGTTACCCTGAAGCTTTCTTT; CDR3: CASSRLGGYPEAFF
V: TRBV6-5; J: TRBJ2-5; D: -; size: few; DNA: TGTGCCAGCAGTTACTCAGGCAGGGTAAAGACCCAGTACTTC; CDR3: CASSYSGRVKTQYF
V: TRBV12-3/TRBV12-4; J: TRBJ2-3; D: TRBD1; size: -; DNA: TGTGCCAGCAGCCCCGACAGGGGATCGACAGGTACGCAGTATTTT; CDR3: CASSPDRGSTGTQYF
V: TRBV29-1; J: TRBJ2-7; D: TRBD1; size: -; DNA: TGCAGCGTTGAAGAGCGACAGGGAAACTACGAGCAGTACTTC; CDR3: CSVEERQGNYEQYF
V: TRBV7-9; J: TRBJ1-2; D: -; size: -; DNA: TGTGCCAGCAGCTTTAACAGGGATGGCTACACCTTC; CDR3: CASSFNRDGYTF
V: TRBV7-9; J: TRBJ1-2; D: -; size: -; DNA: TGTGCCAGCAGCTTAGTTGTCGGGGTACCGACTGGCTACACCTTC; CDR3: CASSLVVGVPTGYTF
V: TRBV4-2; J: TRBJ2-7; D: TRBD1; size: -; DNA: TGTGCCAGCAGCCGGGGACAGTTCCACGAGCAGTACTTC; CDR3: CASSRGQFHEQYF
V: TRBV20-1; J: TRBJ1-2; D: TRBD1; size: few; DNA: TGCAGTGCTAGAGATGTGGGACAGGGCCTAGCTAACTATGGCTACACCTTC; CDR3: CSARDVGQGLANYGYTF
V: TRBV12-3/TRBV12-4; J: TRBJ2-2; D: -; size: -; DNA: -; CDR3: CASSSRGGQFFGELFF
V: TRBV4-3; J: TRBJ2-3; D: TRBD2; size: -; DNA: TGCGCCAGCAGCCAAACTAGCGGGAGGGGTGATACGCAGTATTTT; CDR3: CASSQTSGRGDTQYF
V: TRBV4-1; J: TRBJ2-1; D: TRBD2; size: -; DNA: TGCGCCAGCAGCCAGGCCAGCGGGAGGCCCCCTTGCAATGAGCAGTTCTTC; CDR3: CASSQASGRPPCNEQFF
V: TRBV20-1; J: TRBJ2-5; D: -; size: -; DNA: TGCAGTGCTAGAGAACGGACTCCACAAGAGACCCAGTACTTC; CDR3: CSARERTPQETQYF
V: TRBV29-1; J: TRBJ2-7; D: TRBD2; size: few; DNA: TGCAGCGTTGAAGGGGCGGCGACGGGACTAGCGCTTCAGTACTTC; CDR3: CSVEGAATGLALQYF
V: TRBV4-2; J: TRBJ1-1; D: -; size: once; DNA: TGTGCCAGCAGCCAAGATCAAGGTAGGGGTGAAGCTTTCTTT; CDR3: CASSQDQGRGEAFF
V: TRBV6-5; J: TRBJ2-5; D: -; size: few; DNA: TGTGCCAGCAGTTACTCACGACTGAAACAAGAGACCCAGTACTTC; CDR3: CASSYSRLKQETQYF
V: TRBV20-1; J: TRBJ2-1; D: TRBD2; size: -; DNA: TGCAGTGCAAGGACTAGCGAGACGACCGATGAGCAGTTCTTC; CDR3: CSARTSETTDEQFF
V: TRBV6-2/TRBV6-3; J: TRBJ2-2; D: TRBD2; size: -; DNA: TGTGCCAGCAGCAAAGGACTAGCGGGAGTGGGGACCACCGGGGAGCTGTTTTTT; CDR3: CASSKGLAGVGTTGELFF
V: TRBV12-3/TRBV12-4; J: TRBJ2-3; D: TRBD2; size: -; DNA: TGTGCCAGCAGTTCCACTAGACTAGCGGGGTTCGGAGATACGCAGTATTTT; CDR3: CASSSTRLAGFGDTQYF
V: TRBV9; J: TRBJ2-1; D: -; size: -; DNA: TGTGCCAGCAGCGTAGGTAGCGGCACCCCCTTCAATGAGCAGTTCTTC; CDR3: CASSVGSGTPFNEQFF
V: TRBV7-9; J: TRBJ2-5; D: TRBD1; size: -; DNA: TGTGCCAGCAGCCCCAAGCCCGGGACAGGGGGCGTAGAGACCCAGTACTTC; CDR3: CASSPKPGTGGVETQYF